These T cell receptor beta chains were read from a single sample in a study of response to subunit inactivated influenza vaccine. Using its own MiXCR run on the RT-PCR reads, TCRdb lists one record per CDR3 protein. The data show some 200,000 distinct CDR3 sequences, with around 12% seen just once and 25% to 30% held by the top ten. A further study also used this sample, focusing on T cells expressing NK-cell markers.

The source was CD8+ T cells sorted from PBMCs, collected roughly 12 days after vaccination. The receptor set was obtained from a man aged 45-65 years who received an inactivated influenza vaccine. Each CDR3 is given with its conserved first and last residue. The D gene is left open where the match is weak. Expanded clones get a size class; other rows say once, few or many, or leave the size out.

D gene,V gene,J gene,clone size,CDR3 DNA,CDR3 protein
TRBD1,TRBV7-2,TRBJ1-2,many,TGTGCCAGCAGGGACACAGGGGGCGACTATGGCTACACCTTC,CASRDTGGDYGYTF
TRBD1,TRBV30,TRBJ1-3,.,TGTGCCTGCCTGACAGGGGTTGGAAACACCATATATTTT,CACLTGVGNTIYF
.,TRBV3-1,TRBJ2-7,.,TGTGCCAGCAGCCCTGGAGGCGGGATCAACCACGAGCAGTACTTC,CASSPGGGINHEQYF
TRBD1,TRBV12-3/TRBV12-4,TRBJ2-7,.,TGTGCCAGCAGTTCCTCTCCCGGCTCAGGGACAGACTACGAGCAGTACTTC,CASSSSPGSGTDYEQYF
.,TRBV7-8,TRBJ2-7,few,TGTGCCAGCAGCTTAGAGGACAGTTTCGACGAGCAGTACTTC,CASSLEDSFDEQYF
.,TRBV7-9,TRBJ2-1,many,TGTGCCAGCAGCTTAAACAATGAGCAGTTCTTC,CASSLNNEQFF
TRBD1,TRBV28,TRBJ2-5,many,TGTGCCAGCAGTTCGGGGACAGGCGAGCTCGGTGAGACCCAGTACTTC,CASSSGTGELGETQYF
TRBD1,TRBV13,TRBJ1-2,.,TGTGCCAGCAGCCCCCGGGACAGGCGAAACTATGGCTACACCTTC,CASSPRDRRNYGYTF
.,TRBV30,TRBJ2-6,.,TGTGCCTGGAGTGTACTGTCAGGGGCTGGGGCCAACGTCCTGACTTTC,CAWSVLSGAGANVLTF
TRBD2,TRBV27,TRBJ2-5,many,TGTGCCAGCAGTCCCCTAACACTAGCGGACCAAGAGACCCAGTACTTC,CASSPLTLADQETQYF
.,TRBV11-2,TRBJ2-3,.,TGTGCCAGCAGCAAGGGGGGGTGGGACACAGATACGCAGTATTTT,CASSKGGWDTDTQYF